This T cell receptor beta chain emerged from a study of blood T cell repertoires in COVID-19 (dated by TCRdb to about 2020). Background for the entire study: Samples covering the acute and convalescent phases of COVID-19 were provided by collaborators in the United States, Italy and Spain. The prospective study material was composed of cDNA or gDNA derived from T cells, B-cell-depleted T cells, or PBMCs. Deeply sampled blood TCRbeta repertoires from subjects exposed to, actively infected with, or recovered from COVID-19 were included in the dataset. The repertoires were made available in a free public database intended to serve as a resource for research on the immune response to SARS-CoV-2. Samples came from the ongoing ImmuneRACE study (first 160 participants) plus 1,254 subjects from 6 global collaborators. A de-identified subject ID, COVID-19 status, age in years and sex were almost always included in the sample metadata. HLA class I and class II types, where available, came from metadata supplied by the sample provider rather than from assay-based typing.

Broad study findings and their caveats: The amount of clinical and demographic metadata varied by source and participant and was provided uncurated.

The immunoSEQ Assay, a bias-controlled multiplex PCR, was used to amplify TCRbeta CDR3 regions from genomic DNA. The authors' pipeline ran thus. Nucleated cell counts per sample were estimated from amplification of reference gene primers within the assay. Sequence reads were collapsed and filtered to measure the absolute abundance of every unique TCRbeta CDR3 rearrangement. For each sample, productive Simpson clonality was calculated as the square root of Simpson's diversity index over productive rearrangements. Held by TCRdb, this immuneACCESS table contains in-frame sequences only and omits some clones. Under half of the omission traces to an unresolved V gene where checked; the cause of the rest is unknown. D and trimming come from the DNA, and the V and J calls and clone size come from that table. In all, the sample holds hundreds of thousands of clones, and 70% to 90% of those were seen once. The ten top clones hold under 2.5% of the sample.

In the prospective study, participants were about 18 to 100 years old, resided in 24 geographic areas of the United States, and were enrolled through a virtual design. To assign participants to cohorts, the prospective study relied on clinical history that participants themselves reported in a screening survey and a study questionnaire. Mobile phlebotomists in the prospective study collected whole blood, serum and a nasopharyngeal or oropharyngeal swab from every participant. Over a roughly 2-month period, participants in the prospective study had the option of providing additional blood draws and questionnaires. Before DNA extraction, prospective study blood samples were shipped either frozen or at room temperature. Sequences SGHAT (CDR1) and FQNNGV (CDR2) are obtained from the germline V gene. The CDR3, from cysteine to phenylalanine, totals 15 residues. Only the CDR3 region is kept as DNA, spanning 45 bases read in frame from base 1. For this chain, trimming is 5 bases at the V end and 5 bases at the J end, and the number of junction bases without a gene match is 3.

Of note for this clone: Its specific antigen is unknown. The sample holds no much larger clone one base away, and base qualities are not on file.

Sequencing was performed on PBMCs or T cells enriched from blood (not recorded which). The chain is encoded by TRBV11-2 joined to TRBJ1-4; 12 central bases correspond to TRBD1. The TCR was taken from a woman aged 18-30 years with acute COVID-19. The CDR3 sequence is CASSTGTGGNEKLFF. The sequenced DNA is TGTGCCAGCAGCACCGGGACAGGGGGCAATGAAAAACTGTTTTTT.